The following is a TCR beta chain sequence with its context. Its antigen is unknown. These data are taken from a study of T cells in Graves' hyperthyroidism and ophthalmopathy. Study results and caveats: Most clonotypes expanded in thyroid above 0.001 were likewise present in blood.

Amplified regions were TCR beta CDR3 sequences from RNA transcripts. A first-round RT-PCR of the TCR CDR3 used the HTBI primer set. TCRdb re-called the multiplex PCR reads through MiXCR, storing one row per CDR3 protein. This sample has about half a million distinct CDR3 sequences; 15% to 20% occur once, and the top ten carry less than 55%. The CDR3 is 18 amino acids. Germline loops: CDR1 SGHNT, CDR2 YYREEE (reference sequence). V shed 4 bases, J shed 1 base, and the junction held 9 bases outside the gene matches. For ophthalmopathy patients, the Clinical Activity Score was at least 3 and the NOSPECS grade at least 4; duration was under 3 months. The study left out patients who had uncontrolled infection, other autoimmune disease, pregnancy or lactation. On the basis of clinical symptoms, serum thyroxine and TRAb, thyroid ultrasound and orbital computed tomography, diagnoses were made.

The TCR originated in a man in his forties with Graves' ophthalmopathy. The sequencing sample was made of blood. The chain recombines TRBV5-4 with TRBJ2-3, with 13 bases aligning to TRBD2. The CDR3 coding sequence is TGTGCCAGCAGCCCTGGGACTAGCGGGAAAAGGGGCACAGATACGCAGTATTTT. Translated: CASSPGTSGKRGTDTQYF.